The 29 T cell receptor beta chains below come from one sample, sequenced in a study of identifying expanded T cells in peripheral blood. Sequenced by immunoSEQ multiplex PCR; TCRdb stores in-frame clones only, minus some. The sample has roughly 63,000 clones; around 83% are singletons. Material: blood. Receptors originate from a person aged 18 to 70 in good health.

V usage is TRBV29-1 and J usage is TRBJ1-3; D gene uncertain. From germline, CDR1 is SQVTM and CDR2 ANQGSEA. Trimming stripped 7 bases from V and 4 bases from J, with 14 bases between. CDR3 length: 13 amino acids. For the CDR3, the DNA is TGCAGCGCCCGGGCCGCCTCGGGAAACACCATATATTTT. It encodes CSARAASGNTIYF.

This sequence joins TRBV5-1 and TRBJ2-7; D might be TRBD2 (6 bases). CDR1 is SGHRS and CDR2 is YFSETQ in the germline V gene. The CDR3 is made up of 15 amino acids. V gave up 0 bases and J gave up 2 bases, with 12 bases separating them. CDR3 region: CASSLDRGGTYEQYV. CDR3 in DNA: TGCGCCAGCAGCTTGGATCGGGGCGGGACCTACGAGCAGTACGTC.

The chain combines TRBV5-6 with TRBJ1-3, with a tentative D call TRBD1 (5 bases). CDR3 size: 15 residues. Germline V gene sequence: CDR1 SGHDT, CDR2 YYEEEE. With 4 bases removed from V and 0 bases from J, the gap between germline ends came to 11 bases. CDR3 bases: TGTGCCAGCAGCCTAGGACATTACTCTGGAAACACCATATATTTT. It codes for CASSLGHYSGNTIYF.

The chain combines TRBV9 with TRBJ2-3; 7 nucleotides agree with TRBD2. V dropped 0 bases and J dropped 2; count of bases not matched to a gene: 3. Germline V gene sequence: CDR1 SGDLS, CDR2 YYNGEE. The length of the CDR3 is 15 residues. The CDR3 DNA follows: TGTGCCAGCAGCGTAGCCGGGGACTACACAGATACGCAGTATTTT. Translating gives CASSVAGDYTDTQYF.

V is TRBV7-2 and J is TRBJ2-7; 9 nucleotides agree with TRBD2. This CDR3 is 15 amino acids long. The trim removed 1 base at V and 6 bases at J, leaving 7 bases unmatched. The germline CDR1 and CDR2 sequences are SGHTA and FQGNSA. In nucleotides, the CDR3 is TGTGCCAGCAGCTTAGACTGGCTAGCGGGACGCGAGCAGTACTTC. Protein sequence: CASSLDWLAGREQYF.

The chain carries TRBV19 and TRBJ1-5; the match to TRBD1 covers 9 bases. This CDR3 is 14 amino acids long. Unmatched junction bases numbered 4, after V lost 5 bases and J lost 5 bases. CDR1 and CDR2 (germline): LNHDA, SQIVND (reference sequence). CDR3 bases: TGTGCCAGTAGTCCCGGACAGGGGCATCAGCCCCAGCATTTT. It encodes CASSPGQGHQPQHF.

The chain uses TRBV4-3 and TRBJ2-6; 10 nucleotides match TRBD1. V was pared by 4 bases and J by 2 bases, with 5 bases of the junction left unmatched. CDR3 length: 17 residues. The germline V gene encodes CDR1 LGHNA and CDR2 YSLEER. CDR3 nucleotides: TGCGCCAGCAGCCGCTCGGGACAGGGGACTGGGGCCAACGTCCTGACTTTC. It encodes CASSRSGQGTGANVLTF.

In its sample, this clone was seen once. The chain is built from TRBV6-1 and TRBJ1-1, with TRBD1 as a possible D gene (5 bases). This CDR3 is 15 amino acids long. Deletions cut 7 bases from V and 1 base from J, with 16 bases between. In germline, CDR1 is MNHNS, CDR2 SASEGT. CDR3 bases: TGTGCCAGCAACCAAGGGGACGGCGGGAACACTGAAGCTTTCTTT. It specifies CASNQGDGGNTEAFF.

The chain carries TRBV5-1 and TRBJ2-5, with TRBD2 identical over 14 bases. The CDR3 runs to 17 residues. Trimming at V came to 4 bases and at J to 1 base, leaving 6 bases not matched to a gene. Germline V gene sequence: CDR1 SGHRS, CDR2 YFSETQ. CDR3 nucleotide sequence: TGCGCCAGCAGCAGCGGACTAGCGGGAGGCGGCCAAGAGACCCAGTACTTC. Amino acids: CASSSGLAGGGQETQYF.

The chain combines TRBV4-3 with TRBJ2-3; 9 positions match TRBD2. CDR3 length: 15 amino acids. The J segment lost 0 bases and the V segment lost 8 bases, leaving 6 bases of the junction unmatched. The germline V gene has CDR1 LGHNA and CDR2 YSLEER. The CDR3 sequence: CASARLADSTDTQYF. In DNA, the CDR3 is TGCGCCAGCGCCCGACTAGCGGATAGCACAGATACGCAGTATTTT.

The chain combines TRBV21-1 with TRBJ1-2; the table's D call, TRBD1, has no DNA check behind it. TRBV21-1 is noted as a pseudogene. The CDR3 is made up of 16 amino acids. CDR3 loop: CASSNQWQQGSYGYTF. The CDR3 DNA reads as TGTGCCAGCAGCAATCAATGGCAACAGGGGAGCTATGGCTACACCTTC.

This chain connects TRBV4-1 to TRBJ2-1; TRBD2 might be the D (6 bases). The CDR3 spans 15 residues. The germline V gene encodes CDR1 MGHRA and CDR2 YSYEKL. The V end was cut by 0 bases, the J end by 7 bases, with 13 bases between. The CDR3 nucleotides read TGCGCCAGCAGCCAAGATCGCGGGGATCGAAATGAGCAGTTCTTC. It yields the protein CASSQDRGDRNEQFF.

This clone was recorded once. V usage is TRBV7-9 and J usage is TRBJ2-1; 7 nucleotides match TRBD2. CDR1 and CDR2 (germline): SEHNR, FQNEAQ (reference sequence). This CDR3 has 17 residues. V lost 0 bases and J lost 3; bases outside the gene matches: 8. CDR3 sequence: CASSLAPTGGIYNEQFF. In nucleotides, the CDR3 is TGTGCCAGCAGCTTAGCGCCTACGGGGGGAATCTACAATGAGCAGTTCTTC.

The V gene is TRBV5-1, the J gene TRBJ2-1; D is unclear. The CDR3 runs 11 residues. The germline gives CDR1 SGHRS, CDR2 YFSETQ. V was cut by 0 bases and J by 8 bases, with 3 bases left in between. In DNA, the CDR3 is TGCGCCAGCAGCTTGGTGGATGAGCAGTTCTTC. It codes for CASSLVDEQFF.

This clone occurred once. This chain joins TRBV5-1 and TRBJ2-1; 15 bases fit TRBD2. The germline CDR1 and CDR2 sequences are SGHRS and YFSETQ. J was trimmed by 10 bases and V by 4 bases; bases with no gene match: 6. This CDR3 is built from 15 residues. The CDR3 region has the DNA TGCGCCAGCAGCCAGGGACTAGCGGGAGGTGGGGAGCAGTTCTTC. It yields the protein CASSQGLAGGGEQFF.

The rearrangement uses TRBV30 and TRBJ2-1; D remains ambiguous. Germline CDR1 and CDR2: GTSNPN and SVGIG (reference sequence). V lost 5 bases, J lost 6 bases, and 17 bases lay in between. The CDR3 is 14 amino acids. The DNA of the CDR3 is TGTGCCTGGTCTGCTCGTTCGGTCATCAATGAGCAGTTCTTC. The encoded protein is CAWSARSVINEQFF.

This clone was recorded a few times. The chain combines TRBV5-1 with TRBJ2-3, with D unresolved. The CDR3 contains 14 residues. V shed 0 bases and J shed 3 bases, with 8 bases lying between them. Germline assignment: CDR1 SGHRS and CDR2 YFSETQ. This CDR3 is CASSLEQGTDTQYF. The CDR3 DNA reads TGCGCCAGCAGCTTGGAACAAGGAACAGATACGCAGTATTTT.

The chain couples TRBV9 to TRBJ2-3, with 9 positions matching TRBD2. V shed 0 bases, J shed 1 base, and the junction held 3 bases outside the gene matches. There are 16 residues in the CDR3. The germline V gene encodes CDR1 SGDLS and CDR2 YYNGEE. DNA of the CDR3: TGTGCCAGCAGCGTAGCGGCGGGGGGGGGCACAGATACGCAGTATTTT. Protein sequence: CASSVAAGGGTDTQYF.

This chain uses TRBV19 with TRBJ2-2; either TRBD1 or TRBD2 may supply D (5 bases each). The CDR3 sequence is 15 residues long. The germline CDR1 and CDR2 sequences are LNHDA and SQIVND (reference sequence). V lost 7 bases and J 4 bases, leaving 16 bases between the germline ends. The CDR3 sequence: CASTTGQSGTGELFF. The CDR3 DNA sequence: TGTGCCAGTACCACCGGACAAAGCGGCACCGGGGAGCTGTTTTTT.

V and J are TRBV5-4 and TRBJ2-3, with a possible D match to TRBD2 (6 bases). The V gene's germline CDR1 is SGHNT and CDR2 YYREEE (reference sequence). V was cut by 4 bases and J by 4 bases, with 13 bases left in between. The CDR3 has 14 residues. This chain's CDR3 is CASSMGGRADTQYF. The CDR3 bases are TGTGCCAGCAGCATGGGAGGCCGTGCAGATACGCAGTATTTT.

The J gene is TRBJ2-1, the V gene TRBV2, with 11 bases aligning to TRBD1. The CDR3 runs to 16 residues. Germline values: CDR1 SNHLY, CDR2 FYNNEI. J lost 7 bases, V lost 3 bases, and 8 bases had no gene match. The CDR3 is CASSESGTGGRNEQFF. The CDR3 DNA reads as TGTGCCAGCAGTGAGTCCGGGACAGGGGGTAGGAATGAGCAGTTCTTC.

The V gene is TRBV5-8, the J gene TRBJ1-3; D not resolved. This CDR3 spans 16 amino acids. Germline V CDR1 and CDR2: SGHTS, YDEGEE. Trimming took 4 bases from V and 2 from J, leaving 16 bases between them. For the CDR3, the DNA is TGTGCCAGCAGCCGTTTGAGGGTGGACCCTGGAAACACCATATATTTT. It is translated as CASSRLRVDPGNTIYF.

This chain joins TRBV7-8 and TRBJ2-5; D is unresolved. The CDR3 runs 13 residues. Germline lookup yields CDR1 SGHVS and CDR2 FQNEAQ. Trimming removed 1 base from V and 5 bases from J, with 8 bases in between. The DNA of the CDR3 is TGTGCCAGCAGCTTAGGGTTTCGGGAGACCCAGTACTTC. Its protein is CASSLGFRETQYF.

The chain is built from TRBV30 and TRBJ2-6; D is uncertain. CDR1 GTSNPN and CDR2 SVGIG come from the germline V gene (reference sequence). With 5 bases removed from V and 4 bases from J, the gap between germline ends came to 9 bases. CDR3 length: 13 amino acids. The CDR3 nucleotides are TGTGCCTGGGATCCCCCCGGGGCCAACGTCCTGACTTTC. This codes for CAWDPPGANVLTF.

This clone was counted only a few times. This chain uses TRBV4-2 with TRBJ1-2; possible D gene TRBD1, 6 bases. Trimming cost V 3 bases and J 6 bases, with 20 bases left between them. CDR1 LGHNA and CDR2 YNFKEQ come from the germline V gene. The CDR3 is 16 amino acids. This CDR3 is CASSHRGGGNVNGYTF. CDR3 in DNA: TGTGCCAGCAGCCACCGGGGTGGGGGCAATGTAAATGGCTACACCTTC.

CDR3 residues: CASSSLRAGELFF. The CDR3 DNA is TGTGCCAGCAGCTCCTTACGCGCCGGGGAGCTGTTTTTT. J is TRBJ2-2 and V is TRBV7-2; unclear D gene. The CDR3 totals 13 residues. Trimming took off 4 bases at V and 6 bases at J, with 9 bases between the two ends. Germline CDR1 reads SGHTA; CDR2 reads FQGNSA.

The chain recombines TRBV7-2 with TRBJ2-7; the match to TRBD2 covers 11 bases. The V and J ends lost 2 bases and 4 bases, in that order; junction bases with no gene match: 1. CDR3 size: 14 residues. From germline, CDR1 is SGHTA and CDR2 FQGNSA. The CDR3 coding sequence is TGTGCCAGCAGCTTAACTAGCGGGAGTTACGAGCAGTACTTC. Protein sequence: CASSLTSGSYEQYF.

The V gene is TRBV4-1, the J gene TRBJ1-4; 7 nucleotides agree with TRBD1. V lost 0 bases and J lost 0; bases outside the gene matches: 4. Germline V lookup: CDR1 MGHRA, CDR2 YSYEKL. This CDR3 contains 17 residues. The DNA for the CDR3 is TGCGCCAGCAGCCAAGACAGGGGGAGGGCAACTAATGAAAAACTGTTTTTT. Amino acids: CASSQDRGRATNEKLFF.

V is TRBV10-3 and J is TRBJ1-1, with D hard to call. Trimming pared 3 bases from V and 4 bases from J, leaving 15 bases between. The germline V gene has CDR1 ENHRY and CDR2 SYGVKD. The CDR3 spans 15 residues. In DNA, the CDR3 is TGTGCCATCAGTGACCTAGCGGGTGGGCTCACTGAAGCTTTCTTT. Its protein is CAISDLAGGLTEAFF.